Listed here is a single T cell receptor beta chain. The same CDR3 is also encoded by other DNA sequences in this sample. This entry is derived from a study of shared clonotypes between healthy human individuals. The germline V gene has CDR1 LGHNA and CDR2 YNFKEQ. This CDR3 is built from 13 residues. V was shortened by 0 bases and J by 5 bases, with 5 bases between the two germline ends. The authors distributed each subset's genomic DNA evenly over several immunoSEQ plates. Generated by immunoSEQ multiplex PCR, the TCRdb table keeps only in-frame clones and is missing some. The sample gives about 1 million clones, about 84% of which show up once; approximately 0.5% is in the top ten.

This chain links TRBV4-2 with TRBJ1-3; no clear D. Source material: memory CD4+ T cells from PBMCs. As to subset: CD45RA-negative fraction. The TCR originated in a young man in good health. Some clones in this sample may be carry-over from other donors' samples. The CDR3 DNA reads TGTGCCAGCAGCCAAGAAGTGCGAAACACCATATATTTT. Translating it yields CASSQEVRNTIYF.